This T cell receptor (beta chain) is from a study of control samples from healthy donors and cancer patients. Germline loops: CDR1 LGHDT, CDR2 YNNKEL (reference sequence). Trimming removed 5 bases at V and 5 bases at J, with 10 bases between. This CDR3 comprises 12 residues. The method was immunoSEQ multiplex PCR; TCRdb's version includes in-frame clones alone and lacks a portion of them. The sample records about 130,000 clones, approximately 90% being singletons. This receptor was obtained from a man aged 18 to 29 in good health. The material sequenced was blood. The chain uses TRBV3-1 (or the pseudogene TRBV3-2) and TRBJ2-7; D call uncertain. The DNA of the CDR3 is TGTGCCAGCAGCTTTCAAGCCCACGAGCAGTACTTC. This codes for CASSFQAHEQYF.